What follows are 30 T cell receptor beta chains derived from one specimen sequenced in a study of T cells after posttransplantation cyclophosphamide. Only in-frame clones appear in the TCRdb table, and some are missing; sequencing was by immunoSEQ multiplex PCR. This table has roughly 3,400 clones, approximately 80% appearing once. What was sequenced was memory CD8+ T cells sorted from blood. These receptors were taken from a woman aged 60-75 years in good health, CMV-negative, and a related stem cell transplant donor.

The chain combines TRBV2 with TRBJ2-5; 9 nucleotides line up with TRBD1. The germline gives CDR1 SNHLY, CDR2 FYNNEI. V was clipped by 7 bases and J by 3 bases; unmatched bases: 6. CDR3 size: 14 residues. The CDR3 coding sequence is TGTGCCAGCAAGAGGGACAGGGCCAAAGAGACCCAGTACTTC. It specifies CASKRDRAKETQYF. Variable domain in full (rest from reference TRBV2 and TRBJ2-5): EPEVTQTPSHQVTQMGQEVILRCVPISNHLYFYWYRQILGQKVEFLVSFYNNEISEKSEIFDDQFSVERPDGSNFTLKIRSTKLEDSAMYFCASKRDRAKETQYFGPGTRLLVL.

The gene calls are TRBV28 and TRBJ1-2, with D unresolved. CDR1 and CDR2 (germline): MDHEN, SYDVKM. V lost 2 bases to trimming and J lost 0 bases, with 13 bases between them. The CDR3 covers 16 residues. The CDR3, as DNA: TGTGCCAGCAGTTTACCTACCACTGATTCTAACTATGGCTACACCTTC. Translating gives CASSLPTTDSNYGYTF.

V usage is TRBV11-1 and J usage is TRBJ1-1, with 7 nucleotides matching TRBD1. The CDR3 totals 14 residues. V shed 3 bases, J shed 7 bases, and the junction held 8 bases outside the gene matches. Germline loops: CDR1 SGHAT, CDR2 FQDESV (reference sequence). The CDR3 protein is CASSFGTEVLEAFF. The CDR3 DNA sequence: TGTGCCAGCAGCTTCGGGACAGAGGTACTTGAAGCTTTCTTT.

The V call is TRBV5-6, the J call TRBJ2-7; tentatively, D is TRBD1 (5 bases). This CDR3 has 14 amino acids. The germline gives CDR1 SGHDT, CDR2 YYEEEE. Trimming stripped 0 bases from V and 3 bases from J, with 10 bases between. The chain's CDR3 is CASSLGQGGYEQYV. The CDR3 bases are TGTGCCAGCAGCTTGGGGCAGGGCGGCTACGAGCAGTACGTC.

The chain recombines TRBV2 with TRBJ2-3; perhaps TRBD2 as D (7 bases). Germline V lookup: CDR1 SNHLY, CDR2 FYNNEI. The V end lost 3 bases, the J end lost 2 bases, and 15 bases lay between the germline ends. CDR3 size: 16 residues. This CDR3 is CASSEGAGVNTDTQYF. The DNA for the CDR3 is TGTGCCAGCAGTGAGGGGGCGGGGGTTAACACAGATACGCAGTATTTT. Using reference TRBV2 and TRBJ2-3 for the parts outside the CDR3, the full variable domain is EPEVTQTPSHQVTQMGQEVILRCVPISNHLYFYWYRQILGQKVEFLVSFYNNEISEKSEIFDDQFSVERPDGSNFTLKIRSTKLEDSAMYFCASSEGAGVNTDTQYFGPGTRLTVL.

This chain uses TRBV6-6 with TRBJ2-3, with 9 bases that match TRBD2. Unmatched junction bases numbered 3, after V lost 2 bases and J lost 3 bases. Germline lookup yields CDR1 MNHNY and CDR2 SVGAGI (reference sequence). This CDR3 comprises 15 residues. The CDR3 DNA is TGTGCCAGCAGTTACGGCGGGGGGGCGACAGATACGCAGTATTTT. Its translation is CASSYGGGATDTQYF.

The chain joins TRBV27 to TRBJ1-2, with 7 bases aligning to TRBD1. V was clipped by 0 bases and J by 8 bases; unmatched bases: 9. The CDR3 is 15 residues long. Germline CDR1 reads MNHEY; CDR2 reads SMNVEV (reference sequence). The DNA for the CDR3 is TGTGCCAGCAGTTTATCGAGAGGGGGCCTTGTCGGCTACACCTTC. It translates to CASSLSRGGLVGYTF.

The chain employs TRBV9 and TRBJ1-2, with TRBD1 matching over 7 bases. J was trimmed by 1 base and V by 5 bases; bases with no gene match: 5. Germline V gene lookup returns CDR1 SGDLS and CDR2 YYNGEE. The CDR3 is 14 residues long. The CDR3 DNA follows: TGTGCCAGCAGTCATGGGACAGTTAACTATGGCTACACCTTC. Translation: CASSHGTVNYGYTF.

J is TRBJ1-2 and V is TRBV5-4, with 10 bases that match TRBD1. Trimming cost V 0 bases and J 5 bases; bases outside gene matches: 7. CDR1 is SGHNT, CDR2 YYREEE, per germline (reference sequence). The CDR3 sequence is 16 residues long. CDR3 amino acids: CASSLERTGGLYGYTF. CDR3 coding DNA: TGTGCCAGCAGCTTGGAGCGGACAGGGGGGCTGTATGGCTACACCTTC.

V usage is TRBV6-6 and J usage is TRBJ1-1, with D hard to call. CDR1 is MNHNY, CDR2 SVGAGI, per germline (reference sequence). The CDR3 covers 15 residues. The V gene lost 0 bases and the J gene lost 5 bases, with 13 bases spanning the gap. The CDR3 DNA follows: TGTGCCAGCAGTTACTCGGCCAGGATTGGGACTGAAGCTTTCTTT. Protein sequence: CASSYSARIGTEAFF.

The chain uses TRBV15 and TRBJ2-7; D possibly corresponds to TRBD1 (5 bases). V was shortened by 0 bases and J by 3 bases, with 12 bases between the two germline ends. CDR3 size: 15 residues. Looked up from germline, CDR1 is LNHNV and CDR2 is YYDKDF (reference sequence). The CDR3, as DNA: TGTGCCACCAGCAGAGAAAAAGGGGAAGTCTACGAGCAGTACGTC. It codes for CATSREKGEVYEQYV.

This chain joins TRBV7-2 and TRBJ2-7, with a weak D call TRBD1 (6 bases). Trimming removed 6 bases at V and 0 bases at J, with 15 bases between. Per germline, CDR1 SGHTA and CDR2 FQGNSA. CDR3 size: 15 residues. The CDR3 coding sequence is TGTGCCAGCAGTCGCGTGGGGGCCAACTCCTACGAGCAGTACTTC. Amino acids: CASSRVGANSYEQYF. Together with reference TRBV7-2 and TRBJ2-7, the CDR3 gives the full variable domain: GAGVSQSPSNKVTEKGKDVELRCDPISGHTALYWYRQSLGQGLEFLIYFQGNSAPDKSGLPSDRFSAERTGGSVSTLTIQRTQQEDSAVYLCASSRVGANSYEQYFGPGTRLTVT.

The rearrangement joins TRBV28 to TRBJ2-5, with 7 bases fitting TRBD1. The CDR3 spans 15 residues. Trimming took 3 bases from V and 5 from J; bases not matched to a gene: 9. Germline lookup yields CDR1 MDHEN and CDR2 SYDVKM. For the CDR3, the DNA is TGTGCCAGCAGTTTTAGAAGGGGGCGAGGGGAGACCCAGTACTTC. Translating it yields CASSFRRGRGETQYF.

This clone counts as large. The chain uses TRBV19 and TRBJ2-5, with 7 bases fitting TRBD2. CDR1 is LNHDA, CDR2 SQIVND, per germline (reference sequence). The CDR3 runs 14 residues. The ends lost 3 bases at V and 6 bases at J; junction bases unmatched: 7. DNA for the CDR3: TGTGCCAGTAGTATCGATTCGGGAGGCAAGACCCAGTACTTC. Amino acid sequence: CASSIDSGGKTQYF. The full variable domain, its missing parts supplied by reference TRBV19 and TRBJ2-5, is DGGITQSPKYLFRKEGQNVTLSCEQNLNHDAMYWYRQDPGQGLRLIYYSQIVNDFQKGDIAEGYSVSREKKESFPLTVTSAQKNPTAFYLCASSIDSGGKTQYFGPGTRLLVL.

The rearrangement uses TRBV7-9 and TRBJ1-5; tentatively, D is TRBD1 (5 bases). The CDR3 length is 14 residues. V lost 7 bases and J 0 bases, leaving 10 bases between the germline ends. Per germline, CDR1 SEHNR and CDR2 FQNEAQ (reference sequence). DNA for the CDR3: TGTGCCAGCACAACAGGCTATAGCAATCAGCCCCAGCATTTT. Translated, it gives CASTTGYSNQPQHF.

The V and J genes are TRBV28 and TRBJ1-6; D call uncertain. The CDR3 contains 15 residues. V lost 2 bases, J lost 5 bases, and 10 bases lay in between. Germline V CDR1 and CDR2: MDHEN, SYDVKM. The CDR3 DNA reads as TGTGCCAGCAGTTTAGGAGGGTTCAATAATTCACCCCTCCACTTT. It specifies CASSLGGFNNSPLHF.

J is TRBJ2-5 and V is TRBV5-6, with 13 bases matching TRBD2. The CDR3 totals 15 residues. Trimming at V came to 3 bases and at J to 2 bases, leaving 1 base not matched to a gene. From germline, CDR1 is SGHDT and CDR2 YYEEEE. The CDR3 nucleotides read TGTGCCAGCAGCTCGACTAGCGGGGGGCAAGAGACCCAGTACTTC. Protein sequence: CASSSTSGGQETQYF.

The V gene is TRBV7-6, the J gene TRBJ1-5, with D perhaps TRBD1 (6 bases). The germline gives CDR1 SGHVS, CDR2 FNYEAQ. CDR3 length: 15 amino acids. Between the trimmed V and J ends, which lost 4 bases and 2 bases, there was a span of 12 bases. The CDR3 sequence: CASSSTGPGNQPQHF. The CDR3 nucleotides read TGTGCCAGCAGCTCAACAGGGCCTGGCAATCAGCCCCAGCATTTT.

This sequence joins TRBV11-2 and TRBJ2-5; tentatively, D is TRBD2 (9 bases). The CDR3 runs to 18 residues. Trimming removed 2 bases from V and 3 bases from J, with 22 bases in between. Per germline, CDR1 SGHAT and CDR2 FQNNGV. CDR3 DNA: TGTGCCAGCAGCTTAAAAATGCAGGGGGCGGGAGGGGAAGAGACCCAGTACTTC. It specifies CASSLKMQGAGGEETQYF.

CDR3 region: CASSLGATYEQYF. In nucleotides, the CDR3 is TGTGCCAGCAGCTTAGGAGCAACCTACGAGCAGTACTTC. V is TRBV7-2 and J is TRBJ2-7, with D uncertain. This CDR3 is built from 13 residues. Trimming removed 1 base at V and 2 bases at J, with 6 bases between. Germline assignment: CDR1 SGHTA and CDR2 FQGNSA.

The chain combines TRBV5-5 with TRBJ1-2; D perhaps matches TRBD1 (6 bases). Germline CDR1 and CDR2: SGHKS and YYEKEE (reference sequence). V was trimmed by 5 bases and J by 7 bases, leaving 15 bases between them. The CDR3 covers 13 residues. Here the CDR3 DNA reads TGTGCCAGCAGTCAGTTCGGGGGGCTTGGCTACACCTTC. Protein product: CASSQFGGLGYTF.

The V call is TRBV7-9, the J call TRBJ2-5; D not certain. This CDR3 comprises 11 residues. CDR1 is SEHNR and CDR2 is FQNEAQ in the germline V gene (reference sequence). V was pared by 5 bases and J by 2 bases, with 3 bases between. CDR3 residues: CASSQQETQYF. The DNA of the CDR3 is TGTGCCAGCAGCCAACAAGAGACCCAGTACTTC.

This clone was seen a few times. As DNA, the CDR3 is TGTGCCAGCGCTTCGAGTGCAAGCTCCTACAATGAGCAGTTCTTC. Translation: CASASSASSYNEQFF. This chain joins TRBV27 and TRBJ2-1; D is uncertain. This CDR3 region has 15 residues. V lost 8 bases and J 0 bases, leaving 14 bases between the germline ends. From germline, CDR1 is MNHEY and CDR2 SMNVEV (reference sequence).

The chain joins TRBV5-1 to TRBJ2-1, with no clear D. The CDR3 is 13 amino acids. V lost 0 bases, J lost 4 bases, and 5 bases lay in between. Germline CDR1 reads SGHRS; CDR2 reads YFSETQ. CDR3 bases: TGCGCCAGCAGCTTGGACTCTTACAATGAGCAGTTCTTC. This encodes CASSLDSYNEQFF.

The rearrangement uses TRBV6-5 and TRBJ1-6, with no clear D. The CDR3 has 13 amino acids. Germline-derived CDR1 and CDR2 are MNHEY and SVGAGI. Trimming removed 1 base at V and 10 bases at J, with 8 bases between. The DNA of the CDR3 is TGTGCCAGCAGTTACTACTCGTTGTCACCCCTCCACTTT. Encoded protein: CASSYYSLSPLHF.

In this sample, this clone turned up once. The chain recombines TRBV20-1 with TRBJ2-1, with D hard to call. This CDR3 spans 11 amino acids. Germline V gene lookup returns CDR1 DFQATT and CDR2 SNEGSKA (reference sequence). V was clipped by 2 bases and J by 9 bases, with 8 bases between them. Here the CDR3 reads CSARRSGEQFF. The CDR3 coding sequence is TGCAGTGCTAGACGTTCGGGTGAGCAGTTCTTC.

J is TRBJ2-3 and V is TRBV5-6, with a possible D match to TRBD2 (6 bases). The CDR3 length is 16 residues. The germline CDR1 and CDR2 sequences are SGHDT and YYEEEE. V was cut by 0 bases and J by 4 bases, with 15 bases left in between. The CDR3 coding sequence is TGTGCCAGCAGCTTGGAATTGGGGGGAACAGCAGATACGCAGTATTTT. Translation: CASSLELGGTADTQYF.

V gene TRBV9 combines with J gene TRBJ1-6; no firm D call. V was pared by 4 bases and J by 10 bases, with 15 bases between. Germline V gives CDR1 SGDLS, CDR2 YYNGEE. The CDR3 runs 14 residues. CDR3 residues: CASSPSGGQSPLHF. The CDR3 DNA follows: TGTGCCAGCAGCCCCAGCGGAGGGCAATCACCCCTCCACTTT.

The V call is TRBV5-6, the J call TRBJ1-4; weak D call: TRBD1 (6 bases). Trimming cost V 3 bases and J 7 bases, with 13 bases left between them. Germline V gene data show CDR1 as SGHDT and CDR2 as YYEEEE. The CDR3 has 14 residues. CDR3 sequence (DNA): TGTGCCAGCAGCTGGGGGGGGGCGTTTGAAAAACTGTTTTTT. Translated, it gives CASSWGGAFEKLFF.

This clone was found once. This sequence joins TRBV4-2 and TRBJ2-3, with 12 bases aligning to TRBD2. The CDR3 is 17 amino acids. V trimming: 2 bases; J trimming: 3 bases; junction bases outside the gene matches: 6. Per the germline V gene, CDR1 is LGHNA and CDR2 is YNFKEQ. DNA of the CDR3: TGTGCCAGCAGCCAAACCCTAGCGGGGGGGCCGACAGATACGCAGTATTTT. Translating it yields CASSQTLAGGPTDTQYF.